This T cell receptor (beta chain) was identified in a study of blood T cells in healthy people across ages. Findings and limits, study-wide: When set beside aged donors, long-lived donors presented more naive CD4+ cells and higher diversity. A strong correlation was seen between TCR beta diversity and naive T cell percentage.

Concerning this clonotype: Antigen: not known. Since a much larger clone is just one base distant, this may be a read error.

Peripheral blood, roughly 9.3 milliliters per donor, was collected. The CDR3 covers 13 residues. In germline, CDR1 is ENHRY, CDR2 SYGVKD. V was trimmed by 10 bases and J by 0 bases, leaving 10 bases between them. The second PCR ran about 6 to 11 cycles with a sample-barcoded 5' primer and J-beta primers. All cDNA molecules were each tagged by a template-switch adaptor with 12 random nucleotides. TCRdb analysed the 5' RACE reads with MiXCR anew, one entry per CDR3 protein. The table shows approximately 800,000 distinct CDR3 sequences, with about 45% occurring only once. The rearrangement joins TRBV10-3 to TRBJ1-5, with D possibly being TRBD1 (6 bases). The sequence came from a man older than 75 in good health. Sequencing was done on a sample of blood. Here the CDR3 DNA reads TGTGCCACGGACAGAAGTAGCAATCAGCCCCAGCATTTT. Translating gives CATDRSSNQPQHF.